One and the same sample provided the 24 T cell receptor beta chains below, sequenced in a study of blood T cell repertoires in COVID-19. Assay: immunoSEQ multiplex PCR; the TCRdb copy retains only in-frame clones and omits some. The repertoire includes around 100,000 clones, about 77% of them detected once, and approximately 31% sits in the top ten. Sequenced sample: peripheral blood. The receptors here all came from a man in his 70s with active or convalescent COVID-19.

The V call is TRBV19, the J call TRBJ1-1, with TRBD1 identical over 9 bases. This CDR3 is built from 14 residues. Germline V CDR1 and CDR2: LNHDA, SQIVND (reference sequence). V was pared by 6 bases and J by 5 bases, with 7 bases of the junction left unmatched. The CDR3, as DNA: TGTGCCAGTAGCTTTACAGGGGGCGGAACTGAAGCTTTCTTT. Amino acid sequence: CASSFTGGGTEAFF.

The chain combines TRBV2 with TRBJ1-6, with 7 bases matching TRBD1. Trimming removed 7 bases from V and 6 bases from J; junction bases left unmatched: 3. Germline values: CDR1 SNHLY, CDR2 FYNNEI. The CDR3 is 13 amino acids. As DNA, the CDR3 is TGTGCCAGCATAAGGGACAGTAATTCACCCCTCCACTTT. Amino acid sequence: CASIRDSNSPLHF.

This chain connects TRBV2 to TRBJ1-2; TRBD1 is a possible D gene (6 bases). From germline, CDR1 is SNHLY and CDR2 FYNNEI. V lost 2 bases to trimming and J lost 7 bases, with 11 bases between them. The CDR3 has 13 amino acids. The CDR3 is CASSELGGFGYTF. The DNA of the CDR3 is TGTGCCAGCAGTGAATTAGGGGGATTTGGCTACACCTTC.

The rearrangement uses TRBV7-8 and TRBJ1-1; possible D gene TRBD1, 5 bases. The CDR3 has 13 amino acids. From germline, CDR1 is SGHVS and CDR2 FQNEAQ. V lost 3 bases, J lost 7 bases, and 12 bases lay in between. The DNA for the CDR3 is TGTGCCAGCAGCTTGGCACAGGCCCGTGAAGCTTTCTTT. Translating it yields CASSLAQAREAFF. Based on the CDR3 plus reference TRBV7-8 and TRBJ1-1, the full variable domain is GAGVSQSPRYKVAKRGQDVALRCDPISGHVSLFWYQQALGQGPEFLTYFQNEAQLDKSGLPSDRFFAERPEGSVSTLKIQRTQQEDSAVYLCASSLAQAREAFFGQGTRLTVV.

J is TRBJ2-7 and V is TRBV5-1; D may be TRBD1 (6 bases). V was pared by 4 bases and J by 7 bases, with 24 bases between. The CDR3 loop spans 16 amino acids. CDR1 and CDR2 from the germline V gene are SGHRS and YFSETQ. DNA of the CDR3: TGCGCCAGCAGCCCCAAGGGCCCGGGACACGGCCTGGAGCAGTACTTC. Translated, it gives CASSPKGPGHGLEQYF.

The chain joins TRBV7-9 to TRBJ2-7; tentative D call: TRBD1 (5 bases). The CDR3 length is 15 residues. Germline V gives CDR1 SEHNR, CDR2 FQNEAQ (reference sequence). The V gene lost 5 bases and the J gene lost 2 bases, with 16 bases spanning the gap. The CDR3 loop reads CASSTTVLLPYEQYF. Written as DNA, the CDR3 is TGTGCCAGCAGCACGACAGTTCTACTTCCCTACGAGCAGTACTTC.

This chain's CDR3 is CASRTRTGGATNEKLFF. Written as DNA, the CDR3 is TGTGCAAGTCGCACCCGGACAGGGGGCGCAACTAATGAAAAACTGTTTTTT. The V gene is TRBV12-2, the J gene TRBJ1-4; the DNA was not compared with TRBD1, the D call given in the table. TRBV12-2 is a recognized pseudogene. This CDR3 is built from 17 residues.

The V and J genes are TRBV24-1 and TRBJ2-2, with a weak D call TRBD1 (5 bases). Germline V gene sequence: CDR1 KGHDR, CDR2 SFDVKD. The CDR3 has 16 residues. V was pared by 0 bases and J by 1 base, with 8 bases between. CDR3 sequence reads: CATSDLRTRNTGELFF. DNA for the CDR3: TGTGCCACCAGTGATTTGAGGACACGGAACACCGGGGAGCTGTTTTTT.

V is TRBV11-2 and J is TRBJ2-1; D not resolved. V dropped 4 bases and J dropped 7 bases, with 23 bases sitting between them. Germline V CDR1 and CDR2: SGHAT, FQNNGV. There are 17 residues in the CDR3. DNA of the CDR3: TGTGCCAGCAGCTCGAATCCCCCGCCGGTGAGTGTGAATGAGCAGTTCTTC. The encoded protein is CASSSNPPPVSVNEQFF. Variable domain in full (rest from reference TRBV11-2 and TRBJ2-1): EAGVAQSPRYKIIEKRQSVAFWCNPISGHATLYWYQQILGQGPKLLIQFQNNGVVDDSQLPKDRFSAERLKGVDSTLKIQPAKLEDSAVYLCASSSNPPPVSVNEQFFGPGTRLTVL.

The chain carries TRBV11-2 and TRBJ1-1; D is ambiguous. The CDR3 extends over 14 amino acids. The germline V gene encodes CDR1 SGHAT and CDR2 FQNNGV. V lost 4 bases and J lost 0, with 9 bases in between. CDR3: CASSSDTMNTEAFF. Written as DNA, the CDR3 is TGTGCCAGCAGCTCCGACACGATGAACACTGAAGCTTTCTTT. The variable domain in full, with the rest retrieved from reference TRBV11-2 and TRBJ1-1, is EAGVAQSPRYKIIEKRQSVAFWCNPISGHATLYWYQQILGQGPKLLIQFQNNGVVDDSQLPKDRFSAERLKGVDSTLKIQPAKLEDSAVYLCASSSDTMNTEAFFGQGTRLTVV.

The chain joins TRBV5-4 to TRBJ2-5; the D gene is possibly TRBD1 (6 bases). This CDR3 contains 15 residues. Germline V gives CDR1 SGHNT, CDR2 YYREEE (reference sequence). Trimming shortened V by 4 bases and J by 1 base, and 14 bases separated the two germline ends. The CDR3 DNA reads as TGTGCCAGCAGCGGTGAACAGGGTACCCAAGAGACCCAGTACTTC. It encodes CASSGEQGTQETQYF.

This clone was seen just once. V and J are TRBV12-3 or TRBV12-4 and TRBJ2-1, with D maybe TRBD1 (6 bases). The CDR3 is made up of 12 amino acids. Trimming pared 6 bases from V and 8 bases from J, leaving 11 bases between. CDR3 loop: CASRYRAHEQFF. Here the CDR3 DNA reads TGTGCCAGCAGGTACAGGGCCCATGAGCAGTTCTTC.

The V and J genes are TRBV27 and TRBJ2-1; a possible D gene is TRBD1 (5 bases). The CDR3 runs to 16 residues. The V gene lost 2 bases and the J gene lost 6 bases, with 17 bases spanning the gap. Germline CDR1 and CDR2: MNHEY and SMNVEV (reference sequence). The CDR3 DNA follows: TGTGCCAGCAGTTTAGGAAGGGGTCCTTGGCCCAATGAGCAGTTCTTC. Its protein is CASSLGRGPWPNEQFF.

The chain employs TRBV5-1 and TRBJ2-2; a weak D match, TRBD1 (6 bases). The germline CDR1 and CDR2 sequences are SGHRS and YFSETQ. This CDR3 has 14 residues. Trimming removed 1 base from V and 9 bases from J, with 13 bases in between. The CDR3 is CASSLLQGFRELFF. The CDR3 DNA sequence: TGCGCCAGCAGCTTGTTACAGGGCTTTAGGGAGCTGTTTTTT.

The chain is built from TRBV5-5 and TRBJ1-1, with TRBD1 as a possible D gene (5 bases). This CDR3 comprises 15 residues. The germline CDR1 and CDR2 sequences are SGHKS and YYEKEE (reference sequence). The V gene lost 3 bases and the J gene lost 1 base, with 13 bases spanning the gap. CDR3 in DNA: TGTGCCAGCAGCTACTACGTCGGGGGGAACACTGAAGCTTTCTTT. It yields the protein CASSYYVGGNTEAFF.

The sample holds a few counts of this clone. The chain couples TRBV24-1 to TRBJ1-2; 8 bases map to TRBD1. Looked up from germline, CDR1 is KGHDR and CDR2 is SFDVKD. The CDR3 length is 15 residues. V shed 4 bases and J 10 bases; nucleotides not matched to a gene: 13. CDR3 DNA: TGTGCCACCAGTGACGTCGGCCGACAGGGGATGCACTACACCTTC. Translated: CATSDVGRQGMHYTF.

The chain recombines TRBV2 with TRBJ1-2; unclear D gene. CDR1 SNHLY and CDR2 FYNNEI come from the germline V gene. The CDR3 totals 14 residues. Trimming removed 0 bases from V and 3 bases from J, with 8 bases in between. The CDR3 reads CASSEADADYGYTF. The CDR3 bases are TGTGCCAGCAGTGAAGCTGACGCGGACTATGGCTACACCTTC. Full variable domain (rest looked up from reference TRBV2 and TRBJ1-2): EPEVTQTPSHQVTQMGQEVILRCVPISNHLYFYWYRQILGQKVEFLVSFYNNEISEKSEIFDDQFSVERPDGSNFTLKIRSTKLEDSAMYFCASSEADADYGYTFGSGTRLTVV.

V and J are TRBV4-1 and TRBJ2-7; possibly TRBD2 for D (6 bases). This CDR3 is built from 18 residues. Looked up from germline, CDR1 is MGHRA and CDR2 is YSYEKL. The ends were cut back, 2 bases at V and 0 bases at J, with 20 bases in the middle. The CDR3 DNA follows: TGCGCCAGCAGCCAACTCAAGGCGGGGCGGGTAAGCTCCTACGAGCAGTACTTC. It codes for CASSQLKAGRVSSYEQYF.

The chain uses TRBV2 and TRBJ1-2; D is unresolved. CDR3 length: 11 residues. The germline CDR1 and CDR2 sequences are SNHLY and FYNNEI. V was shortened by 6 bases and J by 0 bases, with 2 bases between the two germline ends. CDR3 nucleotide sequence: TGTGCCAGCAGCACTAACTATGGCTACACCTTC. Protein sequence: CASSTNYGYTF.

This chain connects TRBV24-1 to TRBJ2-2; a weak D match, TRBD1 (6 bases). Trimming pared 4 bases from V and 0 bases from J, leaving 11 bases between. Germline values: CDR1 KGHDR, CDR2 SFDVKD. The CDR3 spans 16 residues. The CDR3 DNA reads as TGTGCCACCAGTGAGAACAGGGCGGCGAACACCGGGGAGCTGTTTTTT. Amino acids: CATSENRAANTGELFF.

This chain joins TRBV7-3 and TRBJ2-3; 7 bases align to TRBD2. The CDR3 runs 19 residues. V gave up 5 bases and J gave up 0 bases; unmatched junction bases: 17. CDR1 is SGHTA and CDR2 is FQGTGA in the germline V gene. This CDR3 reads CASSPGLVPPQQSTDTQYF. For the CDR3, the DNA is TGTGCCAGCAGCCCCGGACTAGTACCCCCCCAGCAAAGCACAGATACGCAGTATTTT.

This clone has just a few counts. The rearrangement links TRBV14 to TRBJ2-1; 8 bases fit TRBD2. The V gene's germline CDR1 is SGHDN and CDR2 FVKESK. The CDR3 has 15 residues. V lost 4 bases and J lost 2; bases outside the gene matches: 4. Written as DNA, the CDR3 is TGTGCCAGCAGCCCTCTAGCGGGTCCCTACAATGAGCAGTTCTTC. Its translation is CASSPLAGPYNEQFF.

The chain combines TRBV18 with TRBJ2-1, with TRBD2 as a possible D gene (5 bases). Germline V gives CDR1 KGHSH, CDR2 LQKENI. This CDR3 region has 18 residues. Trimming left V 5 bases short and J 0 bases short, with 20 bases between. In DNA form, the CDR3 reads TGTGCCAGCTCAACAACTTTAGACGGGGATGACTCCTACAATGAGCAGTTCTTC. Amino acids: CASSTTLDGDDSYNEQFF.

This clone was picked up one time. The chain has TRBV27 and TRBJ2-2; tentatively, D is TRBD1 (5 bases). This CDR3 has 18 residues. The V gene's germline CDR1 is MNHEY and CDR2 SMNVEV (reference sequence). V lost 3 bases to trimming and J lost 0 bases, with 17 bases between them. The CDR3: CASSLSAFRAANTGELFF. Here the CDR3 DNA reads TGTGCCAGCAGTTTGTCCGCTTTCAGGGCCGCGAACACCGGGGAGCTGTTTTTT.